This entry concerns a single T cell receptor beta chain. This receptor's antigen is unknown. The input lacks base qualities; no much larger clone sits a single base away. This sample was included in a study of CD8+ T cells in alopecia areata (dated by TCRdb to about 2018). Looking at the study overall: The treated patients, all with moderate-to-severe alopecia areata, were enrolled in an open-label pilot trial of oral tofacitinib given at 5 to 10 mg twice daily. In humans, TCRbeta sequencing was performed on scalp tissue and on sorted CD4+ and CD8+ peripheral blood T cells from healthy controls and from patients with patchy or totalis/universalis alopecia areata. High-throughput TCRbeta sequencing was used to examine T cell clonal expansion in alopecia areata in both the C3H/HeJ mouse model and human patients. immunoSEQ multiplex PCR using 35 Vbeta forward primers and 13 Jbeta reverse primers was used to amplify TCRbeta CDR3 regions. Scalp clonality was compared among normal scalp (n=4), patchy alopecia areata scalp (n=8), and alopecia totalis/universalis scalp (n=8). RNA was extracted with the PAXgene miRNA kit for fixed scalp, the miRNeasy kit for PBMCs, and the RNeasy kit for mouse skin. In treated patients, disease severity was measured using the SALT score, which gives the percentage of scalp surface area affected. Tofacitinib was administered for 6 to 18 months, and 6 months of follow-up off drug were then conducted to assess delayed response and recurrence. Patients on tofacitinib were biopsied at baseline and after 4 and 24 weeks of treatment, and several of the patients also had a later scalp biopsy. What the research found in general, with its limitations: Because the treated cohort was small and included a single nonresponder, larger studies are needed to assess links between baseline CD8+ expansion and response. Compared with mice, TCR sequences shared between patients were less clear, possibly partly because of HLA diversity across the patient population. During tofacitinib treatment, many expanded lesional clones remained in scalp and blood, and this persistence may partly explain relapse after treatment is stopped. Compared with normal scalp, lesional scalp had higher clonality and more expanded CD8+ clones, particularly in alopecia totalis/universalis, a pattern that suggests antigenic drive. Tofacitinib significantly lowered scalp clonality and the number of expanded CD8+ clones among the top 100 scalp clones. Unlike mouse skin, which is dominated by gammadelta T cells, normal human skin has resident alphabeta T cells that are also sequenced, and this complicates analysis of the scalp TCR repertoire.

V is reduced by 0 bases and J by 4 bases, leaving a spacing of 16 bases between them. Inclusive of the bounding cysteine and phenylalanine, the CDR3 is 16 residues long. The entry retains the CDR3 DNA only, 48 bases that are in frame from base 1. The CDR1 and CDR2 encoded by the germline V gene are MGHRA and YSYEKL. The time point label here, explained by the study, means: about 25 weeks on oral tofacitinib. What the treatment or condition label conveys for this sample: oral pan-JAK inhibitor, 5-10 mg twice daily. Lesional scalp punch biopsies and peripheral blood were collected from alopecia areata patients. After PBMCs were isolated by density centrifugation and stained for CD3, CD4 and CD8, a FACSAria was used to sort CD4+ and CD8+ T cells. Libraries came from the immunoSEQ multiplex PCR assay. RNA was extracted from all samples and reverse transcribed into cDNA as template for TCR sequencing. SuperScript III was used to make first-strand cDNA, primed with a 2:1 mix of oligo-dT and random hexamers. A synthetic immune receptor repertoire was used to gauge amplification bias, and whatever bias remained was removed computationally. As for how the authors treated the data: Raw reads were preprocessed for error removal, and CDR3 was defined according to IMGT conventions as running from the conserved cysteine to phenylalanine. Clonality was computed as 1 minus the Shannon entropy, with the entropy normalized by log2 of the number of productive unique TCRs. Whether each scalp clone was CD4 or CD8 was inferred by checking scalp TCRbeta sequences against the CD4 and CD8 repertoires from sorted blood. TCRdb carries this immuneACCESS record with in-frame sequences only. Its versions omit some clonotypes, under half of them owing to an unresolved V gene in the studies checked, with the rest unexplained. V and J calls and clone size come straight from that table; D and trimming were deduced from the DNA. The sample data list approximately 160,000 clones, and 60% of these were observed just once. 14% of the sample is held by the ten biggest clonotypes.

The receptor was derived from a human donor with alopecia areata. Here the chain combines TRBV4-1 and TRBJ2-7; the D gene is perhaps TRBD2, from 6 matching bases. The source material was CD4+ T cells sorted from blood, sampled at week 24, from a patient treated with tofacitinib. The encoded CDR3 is CASSQEGRQGSYEQYF. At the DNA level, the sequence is TGCGCCAGCAGCCAAGAGGGGAGGCAGGGAAGTTACGAGCAGTACTTC.